Included here is one T cell receptor (beta chain) sequence, with context. The entry originates in a study of blood T cell repertoires in COVID-19. About the study: Specimens from acute and convalescent COVID-19 originated in the United States, Italy and Spain. PBMCs, B-cell-depleted T cells, or T cells were the source of the cDNA or gDNA that made up the material.

Original data processing: Amplification from reference gene primers served as the basis for estimated nucleated cell counts. The data were produced by immunoSEQ multiplex PCR, yet TCRdb's version contains in-frame clones alone and is incomplete. For V, J and clone size, that table is used; D and trimming come from the DNA. Of tens of thousands of clones listed, less than 95% are singletons. The CDR3 spans 14 residues. V lost 4 bases to trimming and J lost 5 bases; unmatched junction nucleotides: 7. Per the germline V gene, CDR1 is LGHDT and CDR2 is YNNKEL (reference sequence). The sequencing input was peripheral blood. The source of this sequence is a woman aged 60-75 years with active COVID-19. The rearrangement uses TRBV3-1 (or the pseudogene TRBV3-2) and TRBJ1-1; 7 bases map to TRBD1. The DNA of the CDR3 is TGTGCCAGCAGCCCAGGGGGAAGGGGAACTGAAGCTTTCTTT. This gives the protein CASSPGGRGTEAFF.